This T cell receptor beta chain originates from a study of blood T cell repertoires in COVID-19. The data were produced by immunoSEQ multiplex PCR, yet TCRdb's version contains in-frame clones alone and is incomplete. Of under 450,000 clones in the sample, roughly 88% were seen once. This CDR3 is built from 15 residues. Germline V lookup: CDR1 SGHVS, CDR2 FNYEAQ. V gave up 0 bases and J gave up 5 bases, with 10 bases separating them. The receptor was isolated from a woman aged 45-59 years with COVID-19, enrolled during active disease. The source material was peripheral blood. V and J are TRBV7-6 and TRBJ2-2; possibly TRBD1 for D (6 bases). Here the CDR3 reads CASSLAGASTGELFF. The CDR3 coding sequence is TGTGCCAGCAGCTTAGCGGGGGCTAGTACCGGGGAGCTGTTTTTT.